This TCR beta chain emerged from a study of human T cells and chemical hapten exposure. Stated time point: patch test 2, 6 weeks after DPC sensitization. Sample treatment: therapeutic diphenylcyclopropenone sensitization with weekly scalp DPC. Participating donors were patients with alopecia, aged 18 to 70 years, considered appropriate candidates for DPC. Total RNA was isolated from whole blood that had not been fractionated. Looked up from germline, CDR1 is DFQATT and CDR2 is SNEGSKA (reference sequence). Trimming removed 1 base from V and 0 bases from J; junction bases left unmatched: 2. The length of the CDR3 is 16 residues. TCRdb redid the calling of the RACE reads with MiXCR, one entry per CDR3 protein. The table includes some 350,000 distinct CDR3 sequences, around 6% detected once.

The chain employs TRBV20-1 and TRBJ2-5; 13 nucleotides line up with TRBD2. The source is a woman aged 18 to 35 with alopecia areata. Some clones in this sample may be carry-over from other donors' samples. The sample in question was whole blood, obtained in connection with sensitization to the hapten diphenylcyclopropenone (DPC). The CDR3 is CSARGTSGGYQETQYF. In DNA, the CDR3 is TGCAGTGCTAGAGGGACTAGCGGGGGCTACCAAGAGACCCAGTACTTC.